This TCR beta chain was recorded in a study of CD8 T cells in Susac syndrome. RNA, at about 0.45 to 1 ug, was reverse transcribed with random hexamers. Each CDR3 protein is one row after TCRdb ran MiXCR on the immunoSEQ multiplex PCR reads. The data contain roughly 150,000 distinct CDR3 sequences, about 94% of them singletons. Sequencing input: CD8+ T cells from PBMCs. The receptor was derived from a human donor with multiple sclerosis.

CDR3 sequence reads: CSASSGYTF. The CDR3 coding sequence is TGCAGTGCTAGTTCTGGCTACACCTTC. The chain links TRBV20-1 to TRBJ1-2; D gene ambiguous. V shed 3 bases and J shed 7 bases, with 3 bases lying between them. This CDR3 has 9 residues. CDR1 and CDR2 (germline): DFQATT, SNEGSKA (reference sequence).